These T cell receptor beta chains were read from a single sample in a study of blood T cells in healthy people across ages. TCRdb used MiXCR to reprocess the 5' RACE reads, holding one entry per CDR3 protein. The table shows roughly 550,000 distinct CDR3 sequences, with less than 25% occurring only once. The sample was also linked to a second study, of T cells of mothers and their children.

The sample comprised blood. These receptors all come from a boy aged 5-17 years in good health. CDR3s include the opening cysteine and the closing phenylalanine or tryptophan. The order of the fields is clone size, D gene, V gene, J gene, CDR3 DNA, CDR3 protein. A D gene is named only where the DNA matches it firmly. Expanded clones get a size class; other rows say once, few or many, or leave the size out.

few	TRBD2	TRBV6-2/TRBV6-3	TRBJ2-1	TGTGCCAGCAGCCCCGGGGGGGCGGCCTACAATGAGCAGTTCTTC	CASSPGGAAYNEQFF
.	.	TRBV29-1	TRBJ1-5	TGCAGCGTTAAGGACGGCAATCAGCCCCAGCATTTT	CSVKDGNQPQHF
.	TRBD1	TRBV7-2	TRBJ1-6	TGTGCCAGCAGCTCAGGGGGGGGGGCCTTCGATAATTCACCCCTCCACTTT	CASSSGGGAFDNSPLHF
.	.	TRBV24-1	TRBJ2-1	TGTGCCACCAGTGGACGCTACAATGAGCAGTTCTTC	CATSGRYNEQFF
.	.	TRBV28	TRBJ2-5	TGTGCCAGCAGTTTAGACGTTGCCGCAGTCCAAGGGACCCAGTACTTC	CASSLDVAAVQGTQYF
.	TRBD2	TRBV4-2	TRBJ2-3	TGTGCCAGCAGCCGTACTAGCGGGGGGGCCTTTGAGACCCAGTACTTT	CASSRTSGGAFETQYF
.	TRBD1	TRBV5-1	TRBJ2-7	TGCGCCAGCTCCGGACAGGGCCTCTACGAGCAGTACTTC	CASSGQGLYEQYF
.	.	TRBV5-1	TRBJ2-3	TGCGCCAGCAGCGGCCGGACTGTAGATACGCAGTATTTT	CASSGRTVDTQYF
.	TRBD1	TRBV20-1	TRBJ1-3	TGCAGTGCTAGAGAACAGGGGAAAAGAGACACCATATATTTT	CSAREQGKRDTIYF
.	.	TRBV4-3	TRBJ2-7	TGCGCCAGCAGCCAAGATCCTAGCGCGAACGAGCAGTACTTC	CASSQDPSANEQYF
few	.	TRBV7-3	TRBJ2-7	TGTGCCAGCAGCTTAGGCGGTGGGACAAGTCCTACCTACGAGCAGTACTTC	CASSLGGGTSPTYEQYF
few	.	TRBV10-3	TRBJ1-6	TGTGCCATCAGCGAGTCCCCCGTCGGGAGGGATAATTCACCCCTCCACTTT	CAISESPVGRDNSPLHF
few	.	TRBV6-5	TRBJ2-3	TGTGCCAGCACCGGACCTAGCACAGATACGCAGTATTTT	CASTGPSTDTQYF
.	.	TRBV20-1	TRBJ1-1	TGCAGTGCCCAAAGTCTGGGGCCACAAACTGAAGCTTTCTTT	CSAQSLGPQTEAFF
.	TRBD2	TRBV28	TRBJ2-1	TGTGCCACCGGGACTAGCGGAAGCTCCTACAATGAGCAGTTCTTC	CATGTSGSSYNEQFF
.	TRBD2	TRBV20-1	TRBJ2-5	TGCAGTGACCCAGGACTAGCGGGAGGGCGAGAGACCCAGTACTTC	CSDPGLAGGRETQYF
few	TRBD2	TRBV7-2	TRBJ2-1	TGTGCCAGCAGCCCTATAGCGGGAGGGGGAGAGCAGTTCTTC	CASSPIAGGGEQFF
few	.	TRBV15	TRBJ1-2	TGTGCCACCAGCAGAGAAGGGTTAAGGACACCATCTGGCTACACCTTC	CATSREGLRTPSGYTF
few	.	TRBV27	TRBJ1-4	TGTGCCAGCAGTTCGTCCCCGGGGGGTTTTGGGACTAAGGGTGAAAAACTGTTTTTT	CASSSSPGGFGTKGEKLFF
.	.	TRBV21-1	TRBJ2-7	TGTGCCAGCGGGCCCCGGGGCCTTCATCACGAGCAGTACTTC	CASGPRGLHHEQYF
.	.	TRBV20-1	TRBJ2-4	TGCAGTGCTAGAGATTTGGAGGCCCAAGACATTCAGTACTTC	CSARDLEAQDIQYF
.	TRBD1	TRBV5-1	TRBJ2-1	TGCGCCAGCAGCTTAGGGGGACAGTCCTCCTACAATGAGCAGTTCTTC	CASSLGGQSSYNEQFF
.	.	TRBV12-5	TRBJ2-5	TGTGCTAGTGGTTTGGGGGAGACAGAGCAAGAGACCCAGTACTTC	CASGLGETEQETQYF
.	.	TRBV28	TRBJ2-1	TGTGCCAGCAGTTTTGAGGGGGGCAGCTATGAGCAGTTCTTC	CASSFEGGSYEQFF
many	.	TRBV28	TRBJ2-5	TGTGCCAGCAGTTACGGGTACCAAGAGACCCAGTACTTC	CASSYGYQETQYF
few	.	TRBV2	TRBJ2-7	TGTGCCAGCAGTGTTGGGGCAGGGCCCTACGAGCAGTACTTC	CASSVGAGPYEQYF
few	TRBD1	TRBV7-2	TRBJ1-4	TGTGCCAGCAGCTTCAGGACAGGACTGAGAGAAAAACTGTTTTTT	CASSFRTGLREKLFF
few	TRBD2	TRBV5-1	TRBJ2-5	TGCGCCAGCAGGAGTTTGGGAAGCGGGGTGTACCAAGAGACCCAGTACTTC	CASRSLGSGVYQETQYF
many	.	TRBV11-1	TRBJ1-1	TGTGCCAGCAACCTGGGTAAGGACGGACACATGAACACTGAAGCTTTCTTT	CASNLGKDGHMNTEAFF
.	.	TRBV20-1	TRBJ2-1	TGCAGTGCTAGAGATTCAGCAGCCCGAGCCTACAATGAGCAGTTCTTC	CSARDSAARAYNEQFF
few	TRBD1	TRBV4-3	TRBJ1-2	TGCGCCAGCAGCCAAGGGAGACAGGGCGACTATGGCTACACCTTC	CASSQGRQGDYGYTF
many	TRBD2	TRBV20-1	TRBJ2-1	TGCAGTGCTAGAGATGGTCTAGCGGACTACAATGAGCAGTTCTTC	CSARDGLADYNEQFF
once	.	TRBV15	TRBJ1-1	TGTGCCATCAACGGGGGCGGTTCGAACACTGAAGCTTTCTTT	CAINGGGSNTEAFF
.	TRBD1	TRBV7-3	TRBJ1-1	TGTGCCAGCAGCTTAAGGGGGAGACAGGGGGAGAACACTGAAGCTTTCTTT	CASSLRGRQGENTEAFF
few	.	TRBV21-1	TRBJ2-7	TGTGCCAGCAGCAGAAACGCCGGGACAGTGTTTTACGAGCAGTACTTC	CASSRNAGTVFYEQYF
few	.	TRBV7-2	TRBJ1-4	TGTGCCAGCAGCTTAGGAACCAGGGACCCCTTCACCAAACTGTTTTTT	CASSLGTRDPFTKLFF
many	TRBD2	TRBV15	TRBJ2-7	TGTGCCACCGGGCTAGCGGGAGTTGGGTCCTACGAGCAGTACTTC	CATGLAGVGSYEQYF
.	TRBD1	TRBV7-3	TRBJ1-1	TGTGCCAGCAGCTTAAGGGGGGACAGGGAGAGAGGCACTGAAGCTTTCTTT	CASSLRGDRERGTEAFF
.	.	TRBV7-9	TRBJ1-1	TGTGCCAGCAGGTTCCGGTCCTTATCTGAAGCTTTCTTT	CASRFRSLSEAFF
.	TRBD2	TRBV4-3	TRBJ2-7	TGCGCCAGCAGCCAAGAGATCCCGCTAGCGGGAGAGCAATACGAGCAGTACTTC	CASSQEIPLAGEQYEQYF
.	.	TRBV7-2	TRBJ1-3	TGTGCCAGCAGCTTAACAAGAGACACCATATATTTT	CASSLTRDTIYF
.	TRBD2	TRBV7-8	TRBJ2-7	TGTGCCAGCAGCTTGGGGCGGGAGCGCGGCTACGAGCAGTACTTC	CASSLGRERGYEQYF
.	.	TRBV3-1	TRBJ2-7	TGTGCCAGCAGCCAAGATTCGGGTCGTGGTGAGCAGTACTTC	CASSQDSGRGEQYF
many	.	TRBV10-3	TRBJ2-1	TGTGCCATCAGTGAGTCCCCCCTGGGGGGAACCAATGAGCAGTTCTTC	CAISESPLGGTNEQFF
few	.	TRBV4-3	TRBJ2-7	TGCGCCAGCAGCCAAGATAAGAGCTCTTCCTACGAGCAGTACTTC	CASSQDKSSSYEQYF
.	TRBD1	TRBV5-1	TRBJ1-1	TGCGCCAGCAGCGATCCCGGGACAGGGAACACTGAAGCTTTCTTT	CASSDPGTGNTEAFF
few	.	TRBV9	TRBJ1-5	TGTGCCAGCAGCGTAGAGCAGAATAGCAATCAGCCCCAGCATTTT	CASSVEQNSNQPQHF
.	.	TRBV12-3/TRBV12-4	TRBJ1-2	TGTGCCAGCAGTTTTCCCCCTAACTATGGCTACACCTTC	CASSFPPNYGYTF
.	.	TRBV28	TRBJ2-3	TGTGCCAGCAGTGAGGGGGGACTCGAGGGGTCTAGCACAGATACGCAGTATTTT	CASSEGGLEGSSTDTQYF
few	TRBD2	TRBV7-2	TRBJ2-3	TGTGCCAGCAGCTTAGGCATTAGCGGGTCCGGCACAGATACGCAGTATTTT	CASSLGISGSGTDTQYF
few	TRBD2	TRBV4-3	TRBJ2-4	TGCGCCAGCAGCCAAGATCGCGGGAGGGCCAAAAACATTCAGTACTTC	CASSQDRGRAKNIQYF
few	.	TRBV29-1	TRBJ1-4	TGCAGCGTTGGGGCAGCAACTAATGAAAAACTGTTTTTT	CSVGAATNEKLFF
.	TRBD2	TRBV11-2	TRBJ2-5	TGTGCCAGCAGCCCACGACTAGCGGGGGCACAAGAGACCCAGTACTTC	CASSPRLAGAQETQYF